These 4 T cell receptor beta chains were sequenced from one sample in a study of T cells after yellow fever vaccination. TCRdb analysed the 5' RACE reads with MiXCR anew, one entry per CDR3 protein. In the table there are approximately 150,000 distinct CDR3 sequences, around 7.7% of which are singletons. Sequencing was performed on CD4+ T cells sorted from PBMCs, taken 5 days after the yellow fever booster vaccination. The receptors come from a man aged 25 to 40 who received the YFV17D yellow fever vaccine.

In this sample, this clonotype turned up many times. The chain recombines TRBV21-1 with TRBJ2-4. TRBV21-1 is a listed pseudogene. CDR3 length: 15 amino acids. The CDR3 DNA follows: TGTGCCAGAAGAGACTCTTCGGAATTCAAAAACATTCAGTACTTC. It specifies CARRDSSEFKNIQYF.

J is TRBJ1-6 and V is TRBV14, with D tentatively TRBD1 (5 bases). Trimming took 6 bases from V and 2 from J, leaving 8 bases between them. Germline-derived CDR1 and CDR2 are SGHDN and FVKESK. The CDR3 runs 14 residues. As DNA, the CDR3 is TGTGCCAGCAGGTCGGACACCTATAATTCACCCCTCCACTTT. Translated, it gives CASRSDTYNSPLHF.

At least ten counts were recorded for this clonotype. The chain recombines TRBV29-1 with TRBJ2-1; D remains ambiguous. Per the germline V gene, CDR1 is SQVTM and CDR2 is ANQGSEA. The CDR3 length is 13 residues. Trimming removed 4 bases at V and 10 bases at J, with 17 bases between. CDR3 sequence (DNA): TGCAGCGTTGCCCCTAATCAGGACGGAGAGCAGTTCTTC. As protein: CSVAPNQDGEQFF.

This clonotype was counted many times. CDR3 DNA sequence: TGTGCCAGCAGTCAATTTACCTCGTTACTCCCCGGAGAGACCCAGTACTTC. As protein: CASSQFTSLLPGETQYF. This chain uses TRBV6-2 or TRBV6-3 with TRBJ2-5, with no clear D. This CDR3 comprises 17 residues. V shed 5 bases and J shed 4 bases, with 23 bases lying between them. Germline-derived CDR1 and CDR2 are MNHEY and SVGEGT.